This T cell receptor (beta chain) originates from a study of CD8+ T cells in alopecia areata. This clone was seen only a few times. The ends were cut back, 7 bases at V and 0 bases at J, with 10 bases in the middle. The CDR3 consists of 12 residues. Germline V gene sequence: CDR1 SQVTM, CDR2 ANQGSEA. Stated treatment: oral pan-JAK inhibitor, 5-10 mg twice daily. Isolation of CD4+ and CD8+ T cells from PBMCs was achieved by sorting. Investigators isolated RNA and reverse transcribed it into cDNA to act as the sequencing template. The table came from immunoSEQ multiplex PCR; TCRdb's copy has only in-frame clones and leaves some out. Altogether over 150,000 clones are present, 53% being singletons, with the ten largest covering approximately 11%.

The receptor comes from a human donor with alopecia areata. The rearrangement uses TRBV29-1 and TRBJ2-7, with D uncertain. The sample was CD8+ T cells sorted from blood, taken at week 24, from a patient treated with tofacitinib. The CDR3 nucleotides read TGCAGCGCAATGACGAGCTCCTACGAGCAGTACTTC. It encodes CSAMTSSYEQYF.